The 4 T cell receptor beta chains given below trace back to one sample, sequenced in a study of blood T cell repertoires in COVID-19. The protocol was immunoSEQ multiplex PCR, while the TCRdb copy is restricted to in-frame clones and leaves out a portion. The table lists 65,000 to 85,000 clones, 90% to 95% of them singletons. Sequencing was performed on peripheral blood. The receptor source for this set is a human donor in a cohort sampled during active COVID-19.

CDR3 in DNA: TGTGCCAGCAGCCCCGGACAGGGACGCACTGAAGCTTTCTTT. This encodes CASSPGQGRTEAFF. This sequence joins TRBV5-4 and TRBJ1-1; 8 bases are a match to TRBD1. This CDR3 has 14 amino acids. The V gene's germline CDR1 is SGHNT and CDR2 YYREEE (reference sequence). The V segment lost 4 bases and the J segment 4 bases; nucleotides outside the gene matches: 6. The complete variable domain, with remaining parts taken from reference TRBV5-4 and TRBJ1-1, reads ETGVTQSPTHLIKTRGQQVTLRCSSQSGHNTVSWYQQALGQGPQFIFQYYREEENGRGNFPPRFSGLQFPNYSSELNVNALELDDSALYLCASSPGQGRTEAFFGQGTRLTVV.

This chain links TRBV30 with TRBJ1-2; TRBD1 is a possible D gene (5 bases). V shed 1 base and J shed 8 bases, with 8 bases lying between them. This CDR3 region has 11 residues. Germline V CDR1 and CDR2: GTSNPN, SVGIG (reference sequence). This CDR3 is CAWSGGGGYTF. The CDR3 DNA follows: TGTGCCTGGAGTGGGGGGGGAGGCTACACCTTC.

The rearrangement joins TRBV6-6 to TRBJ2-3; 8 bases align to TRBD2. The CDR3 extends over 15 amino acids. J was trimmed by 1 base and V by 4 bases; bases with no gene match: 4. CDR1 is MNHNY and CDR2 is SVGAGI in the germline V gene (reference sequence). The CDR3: CASSSRGVGTDTQYF. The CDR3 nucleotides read TGTGCCAGCAGTTCGCGGGGGGTGGGCACAGATACGCAGTATTTT.

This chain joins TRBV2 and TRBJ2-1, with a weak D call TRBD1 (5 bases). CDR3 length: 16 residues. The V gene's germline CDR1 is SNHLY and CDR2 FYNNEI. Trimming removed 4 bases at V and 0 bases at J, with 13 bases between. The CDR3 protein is CASSGAARGSYNEQFF. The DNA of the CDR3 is TGTGCCAGCAGTGGAGCAGCAAGGGGCTCCTACAATGAGCAGTTCTTC.